These 28 T cell receptor beta chains share one sample of origin, sequenced in a study of cytomegalovirus exposure and HLA in healthy donors. PCR involved 60 Vbeta and 13 Jbeta primers. Libraries were prepared by immunoSEQ multiplex PCR; TCRdb keeps only in-frame clonotypes and omits some of them. The sample contains about 160,000 clones, more than 70% of which appear only once. Material: PBMCs. Receptor source: a man between 60 and 75 years old in good health and CMV-seronegative.

V usage is TRBV6-4 and J usage is TRBJ2-3, with D maybe TRBD1 (5 bases). Trimming shortened V by 2 bases and J by 5 bases, and 5 bases separated the two germline ends. Germline V gene data show CDR1 as MRHNA and CDR2 as SNTAGT. The CDR3 contains 12 residues. The CDR3 coding sequence is TGTGCCAGCAGTGACCAGGGAGATACGCAGTATTTT. Translated: CASSDQGDTQYF.

The chain carries TRBV5-4 and TRBJ2-7, with 7 positions matching TRBD2. V was clipped by 3 bases and J by 0 bases; unmatched bases: 3. CDR1 and CDR2 (germline): SGHNT, YYREEE (reference sequence). The CDR3 covers 14 residues. CDR3 coding DNA: TGTGCCAGCAGCTCCGGGGGGTACTCCTACGAGCAGTACTTC. Its translation is CASSSGGYSYEQYF.

The rearrangement uses TRBV5-1 and TRBJ2-4; D is possibly TRBD1 (6 bases). V dropped 3 bases and J dropped 7 bases, with 20 bases sitting between them. This CDR3 comprises 16 residues. Germline V gene data show CDR1 as SGHRS and CDR2 as YFSETQ. The CDR3 is CASSSTQSGQGNIQYF. In DNA form, the CDR3 reads TGCGCCAGCAGCTCAACCCAGAGCGGCCAGGGGAACATTCAGTACTTC.

This clone was seen once. The J gene is TRBJ1-1, the V gene TRBV19, with TRBD1 identical over 8 bases. The CDR3 extends over 14 amino acids. Germline V gene lookup returns CDR1 LNHDA and CDR2 SQIVND (reference sequence). V shed 6 bases, J shed 0 bases, and the junction held 3 bases outside the gene matches. For the CDR3, the DNA is TGTGCCAGTAGAAAGGACAGGGTGAACACTGAAGCTTTCTTT. This codes for CASRKDRVNTEAFF.

This clone was observed a handful of times. The chain couples TRBV19 to TRBJ1-4; D gene unclear. In germline, CDR1 is LNHDA, CDR2 SQIVND (reference sequence). CDR3 length equals 14 residues. Trimming took 3 bases from V and 3 from J, leaving 8 bases between them. This CDR3 reads CASSISGSNEKLFF. CDR3 coding DNA: TGTGCCAGTAGTATTTCGGGGTCTAATGAAAAACTGTTTTTT.

The chain recombines TRBV9 with TRBJ1-2, with D unresolved. Trimming cost V 0 bases and J 6 bases, with 9 bases left between them. Germline CDR1 is SGDLS and CDR2 is YYNGEE. CDR3 length: 13 amino acids. The CDR3 reads CASSVGPGNGYTF. The CDR3 region has the DNA TGTGCCAGCAGCGTAGGCCCGGGAAATGGCTACACCTTC. The full variable domain, with the rest looked up from reference TRBV9 and TRBJ1-2, is DSGVTQTPKHLITATGQRVTLRCSPRSGDLSVYWYQQSLDQGLQFLIQYYNGEERAKGNILERFSAQQFPDLHSELNLSSLELGDSALYFCASSVGPGNGYTFGSGTRLTVV.

This chain uses TRBV7-6 with TRBJ2-7, with 8 bases that match TRBD1. The germline V gene encodes CDR1 SGHVS and CDR2 FNYEAQ. The CDR3 length is 15 residues. V gave up 0 bases and J gave up 2 bases; unmatched junction bases: 3. The CDR3 reads CASSLADRVTYEQYF. Written as DNA, the CDR3 is TGTGCCAGCAGCTTAGCGGACAGGGTCACCTACGAGCAGTACTTC. Drawing the rest from reference TRBV7-6 and TRBJ2-7, the complete variable domain is GAGVSQSPRYKVTKRGQDVALRCDPISGHVSLYWYRQALGQGPEFLTYFNYEAQQDKSGLPNDRFSAERPEGSISTLTIQRTEQRDSAMYRCASSLADRVTYEQYFGPGTRLTVT.

This chain joins TRBV7-9 and TRBJ2-5; a weak D match, TRBD1 (6 bases). V lost 4 bases to trimming and J lost 4 bases, with 10 bases between them. The V gene's germline CDR1 is SEHNR and CDR2 FQNEAQ (reference sequence). CDR3 length equals 13 residues. The CDR3 loop is CASSWGLGETQYF. CDR3 bases: TGTGCCAGCAGCTGGGGGCTAGGAGAGACCCAGTACTTC.

The J gene is TRBJ2-5, the V gene TRBV28, with 10 bases lining up with TRBD2. Germline CDR1 MDHEN, CDR2 SYDVKM. V dropped 7 bases and J dropped 0; count of bases not matched to a gene: 8. This CDR3 is built from 16 residues. CDR3 loop: CASNSLTSGDQETQYF. The CDR3 DNA reads TGTGCCAGCAACTCCCTCACTAGCGGGGACCAAGAGACCCAGTACTTC.

The rearrangement links TRBV6-5 to TRBJ1-5; no definite D call. CDR3 size: 13 residues. Germline V CDR1 and CDR2: MNHEY, SVGAGI. V was pared by 2 bases and J by 6 bases, with 8 bases between. The CDR3 DNA follows: TGTGCCAGCAGTTACCGAGTGCGTCAGCCCCAGCATTTT. Its translation: CASSYRVRQPQHF.

This sequence joins TRBV5-4 and TRBJ2-3; D possibly corresponds to TRBD1 (6 bases). Germline-derived CDR1 and CDR2 are SGHNT and YYREEE (reference sequence). The length of the CDR3 is 16 residues. Trimming left V 0 bases short and J 3 bases short, with 14 bases between. CDR3 bases: TGTGCCAGCAGCTTGGGAGGGGGTATTTTTACAGATACGCAGTATTTT. As protein: CASSLGGGIFTDTQYF.

In regard to this clone: At one end, the junction sequence differs from germline, possibly due to a read error. The V gene is TRBV5-1, the J gene TRBJ2-2, with a tentative D call TRBD1 (5 bases). Per germline, CDR1 SGHRS and CDR2 YFSETQ. There are 15 residues in the CDR3. CDR3 residues: CASSLGAVNAGELFF. The CDR3, as DNA: TGCGCCAGCAGCTTAGGGGCTGTGAACGCCGGGGAGCTGTTTTTT.

V and J are TRBV5-4 and TRBJ2-3; 9 nucleotides match TRBD2. J gave up 5 bases and V 0 bases, and 7 bases lay outside the gene matches. Per germline, CDR1 SGHNT and CDR2 YYREEE (reference sequence). CDR3 length equals 16 residues. The CDR3 DNA is TGTGCCAGCAGCTTGGATTTTGCGGGGGGGCTAGATACGCAGTATTTT. As protein: CASSLDFAGGLDTQYF.

The gene calls are TRBV29-1 and TRBJ2-2; 11 nucleotides agree with TRBD1. The V gene end was trimmed by 6 bases and the J gene end by 3 bases; junction bases not matched to a gene: 12. Looked up from germline, CDR1 is SQVTM and CDR2 is ANQGSEA. This CDR3 has 17 residues. The CDR3 loop reads CSVKGQGVLVDTGELFF. CDR3 DNA: TGCAGCGTCAAGGGACAGGGGGTTTTAGTGGACACCGGGGAGCTGTTTTTT.

In regard to this clone: The identical CDR3 is also encoded by other nucleotide sequences in the sample. The rearrangement links TRBV5-3 to TRBJ1-6; perhaps TRBD1 as D (6 bases). TRBV5-3 is noted as an ORF with a role that remains uncertain. The CDR3 is 16 amino acids. V was cut by 5 bases and J by 7 bases, with 19 bases left in between. The CDR3 region is CARRSLPGQANSPLHF. In DNA, the CDR3 is TGTGCCAGAAGATCCCTACCGGGACAAGCAAATTCACCCCTCCACTTT.

This clone occurred a few times. The chain carries TRBV16 and TRBJ2-1; 12 bases fit TRBD2. CDR1 is KGHSY, CDR2 FQNENV, per germline. The CDR3 consists of 14 residues. Trimming removed 5 bases from V and 6 bases from J; junction bases left unmatched: 2. CDR3 loop: CASSWTSGTNEQFF. In DNA, the CDR3 is TGTGCCAGCAGCTGGACTAGCGGGACCAATGAGCAGTTCTTC.

The chain links TRBV11-2 to TRBJ2-3; tentative D call: TRBD1 (6 bases). The V end was cut by 1 base, the J end by 4 bases, with 9 bases between. Germline CDR1 SGHAT, CDR2 FQNNGV. The CDR3 is made up of 14 amino acids. CDR3 DNA: TGTGCCAGCAGCTTAGGTGGACAGCCAGATACGCAGTATTTT. Translating it yields CASSLGGQPDTQYF.

The V call is TRBV4-3, the J call TRBJ1-4, with D perhaps matching TRBD1 (6 bases). This CDR3 is 17 amino acids long. CDR1 and CDR2 from the germline V gene are LGHNA and YSLEER. Trimming left V 1 base short and J 4 bases short, with 16 bases between. The CDR3 DNA reads TGCGCCAGCAGCCAAGGGTTGGGGGGGCAGAATAATGAAAAACTGTTTTTT. This translates into CASSQGLGGQNNEKLFF.

The chain employs TRBV6-5 and TRBJ2-4; the match to TRBD1 covers 7 bases. Germline CDR1 is MNHEY and CDR2 is SVGAGI. The CDR3 loop spans 15 amino acids. The ends lost 0 bases at V and 6 bases at J; junction bases unmatched: 5. The CDR3 nucleotides read TGTGCCAGCAGTTACTCGGGACAGTCGTCAAACATTCAGTACTTC. Residues: CASSYSGQSSNIQYF.

The chain combines TRBV29-1 with TRBJ1-3; the D gene is possibly TRBD1 (5 bases). The CDR3 is made up of 13 amino acids. The germline gives CDR1 SQVTM, CDR2 ANQGSEA. V lost 4 bases to trimming and J lost 4 bases, with 11 bases between them. The CDR3 nucleotides read TGCAGCGTTGTAAAGGACAAAGGAAACACCATATATTTT. Amino acid sequence: CSVVKDKGNTIYF.

Regarding this clone: One end of the junction varies from germline; a read error may be responsible. The gene calls are TRBV5-1 and TRBJ1-1; no reliable D call. The length of the CDR3 is 15 residues. Germline CDR1 is SGHRS and CDR2 is YFSETQ. The CDR3 loop is CASSLGEAGNPEAFF. As DNA, the CDR3 is TGCGCCAGCAGCTTGGGCGAGGCCGGGAACCCTGAAGCTTTCTTT.

The CDR3 region is CASSLWGQGLNEQYF. DNA of the CDR3: TGTGCCAGCAGCCTCTGGGGACAGGGTCTCAACGAGCAGTACTTC. The rearrangement joins TRBV13 to TRBJ2-7; 9 bases fit TRBD1. V shed 5 bases and J 5 bases; nucleotides not matched to a gene: 10. In germline, CDR1 is PRHDT, CDR2 FYEKMQ (reference sequence). The CDR3 is 15 residues long.

V and J are TRBV7-9 and TRBJ2-7; D call uncertain. CDR3 length: 11 residues. The V and J ends lost 5 bases and 1 base respectively, with 3 bases between them. Germline V CDR1 and CDR2: SEHNR, FQNEAQ (reference sequence). CDR3 residues: CASSPSYEQYF. CDR3 nucleotides: TGTGCCAGCAGCCCGTCCTACGAGCAGTACTTC.

The chain recombines TRBV6-6 with TRBJ1-2; D perhaps matches TRBD1 (5 bases). CDR1 and CDR2 from the germline V gene are MNHNY and SVGAGI (reference sequence). Deletions cut 3 bases from V and 3 bases from J, with 11 bases between. The CDR3 has 14 residues. CDR3 protein: CASSYGGFDYGYTF. CDR3 coding DNA: TGTGCCAGCAGTTATGGGGGGTTTGACTATGGCTACACCTTC.

V is TRBV4-2 and J is TRBJ2-5, with a weak D call TRBD1 (6 bases). The DNA matches TRBJ2-7 better at its end, which makes the J call doubtful. Per the germline V gene, CDR1 is LGHNA and CDR2 is YNFKEQ. This CDR3 is built from 14 residues. CDR3 sequence (DNA): TGTGCCAGCAGCCAAGGCGGACAGTCCTACGAGCAGTACTTC. This codes for CASSQGGQSYEQYF.

For the CDR3, the DNA is TGTGCCTGGAGCGACCCAGGGTATTCAGCAGATACGCAGTATTTT. This gives the protein CAWSDPGYSADTQYF. The V gene is TRBV30, the J gene TRBJ2-3; maybe TRBD1 (5 bases). The CDR3 runs to 15 residues. V lost 3 bases, J lost 4 bases, and 17 bases lay in between. Germline V CDR1 and CDR2: GTSNPN, SVGIG (reference sequence).

The chain combines TRBV9 with TRBJ2-1; 7 bases align to TRBD2. Germline V gives CDR1 SGDLS, CDR2 YYNGEE. J was trimmed by 12 bases and V by 4 bases; bases with no gene match: 16. The CDR3 contains 15 residues. The CDR3 spells CASSQAPSGGIAQFF. CDR3 nucleotides: TGTGCCAGCAGCCAGGCACCTAGCGGTGGTATTGCGCAGTTCTTC.

The chain uses TRBV19 and TRBJ1-2; 7 nucleotides match TRBD1. The trim removed 7 bases at V and 3 bases at J, leaving 11 bases unmatched. This CDR3 is built from 15 residues. The germline V gene has CDR1 LNHDA and CDR2 SQIVND (reference sequence). The CDR3 region has the DNA TGTGCCAGTACCCTCCAGGGGGTGAACGACTATGGCTACACCTTC. Amino acids: CASTLQGVNDYGYTF.